Listed here are 18 T cell receptor beta chains from one sample, sequenced in a study of CD8+ T cells in alopecia areata (dated by TCRdb to 2016 to 2019). The method was the immunoSEQ multiplex PCR assay. For TCR sequencing, RNA was extracted from every sample and reverse transcribed into cDNA to serve as template. The immuneACCESS repertoire file appears here via TCRdb, limited to in-frame rearrangements. These files lack a portion of the clones; in checked studies, under half of the deficit traces to unresolved V genes, and the cause of the others is not known. The sample data list 35,000 to 45,000 clones, and roughly 89% of these were observed just once. Jointly, the top ten make up around 18% of the sample. The sample's time point label is to be understood as: roughly 24 weeks on oral tofacitinib. Sample treatment or condition, as interpreted from the label and publication: oral pan-JAK inhibitor, 5-10 mg twice daily.

The sequences come from CD8+ T cells sorted from blood, collected at week 24, from a patient treated with tofacitinib. These receptors were taken from a human donor with alopecia areata.

The chain couples TRBV28 to TRBJ1-1, with D hard to call. Per the germline V gene, CDR1 is MDHEN and CDR2 is SYDVKM. CDR3 length equals 14 residues. Trimming removed 3 bases from V and 1 base from J, with 9 bases in between. This CDR3 reads CASSFSQRNTEAFF. The CDR3 bases are TGTGCCAGCAGTTTCTCCCAACGGAACACTGAAGCTTTCTTT.

This chain links TRBV27 with TRBJ1-1, with 7 nucleotides matching TRBD1. From germline, CDR1 is MNHEY and CDR2 SMNVEV (reference sequence). With V trimmed by 4 bases and J by 9 bases, 8 bases remained unmatched. CDR3 length: 13 amino acids. In nucleotides, the CDR3 is TGTGCCAGCAGTTCCCAGGGACAGCTGAAAGCTTTCTTT. Its protein product is CASSSQGQLKAFF.

The genes are TRBV7-9 and TRBJ2-5; D ambiguous. The V end was cut by 0 bases, the J end by 4 bases, with 12 bases between. Germline CDR1 is SEHNR and CDR2 is FQNEAQ (reference sequence). The CDR3 sequence is 15 residues long. The CDR3 nucleotides read TGTGCCAGCAGCTTAGCGATGGGCCCCGCAGAGACCCAGTACTTC. This translates into CASSLAMGPAETQYF.

This clone showed up just a few times. The rearrangement joins TRBV29-1 to TRBJ2-5; D possibly matches TRBD1 or TRBD2 (5 bases each). This CDR3 region has 15 residues. Germline CDR1 and CDR2: SQVTM and ANQGSEA. V lost 5 bases and J lost 5, with 21 bases in between. The CDR3 DNA reads as TGCAGCGTTTCCCCACGTGGGGACCCAGGGGAGACCCAGTACTTC. Translating it yields CSVSPRGDPGETQYF.

This chain links TRBV7-2 with TRBJ2-3, with TRBD2 identical over 12 bases. J was trimmed by 3 bases and V by 3 bases; bases with no gene match: 4. Germline assignment: CDR1 SGHTA and CDR2 FQGNSA. The CDR3 has 16 amino acids. CDR3 DNA sequence: TGTGCCAGCAGCTTCATGACTAGCGGGGGAACAGATACGCAGTATTTT. It is translated as CASSFMTSGGTDTQYF.

The V call is TRBV15, the J call TRBJ1-3, with 8 positions matching TRBD1. V lost 0 bases and J lost 2; bases outside the gene matches: 0. The CDR3 runs 15 residues. Germline CDR1 LNHNV, CDR2 YYDKDF (reference sequence). This chain's CDR3 is CATSRDRGPGNTIYF. CDR3 bases: TGTGCCACCAGCAGAGACAGGGGGCCTGGAAACACCATATATTTT.

With regard to this clone: The sample contains more than one DNA sequence encoding this CDR3. The rearrangement links TRBV29-1 to TRBJ2-2, with D perhaps being TRBD1 or TRBD2 (6 bases each). V was pared by 3 bases and J by 6 bases, with 11 bases between. CDR3 length equals 13 residues. CDR1 and CDR2 (germline): SQVTM, ANQGSEA. CDR3 in DNA: TGCAGCGTTGAGGAGGGGGTCCCCGGGGAGCTGTTTTTT. It encodes CSVEEGVPGELFF.

This clone came up once. This chain links TRBV6-5 with TRBJ2-3; possibly TRBD1 for D (6 bases). The CDR3 consists of 14 residues. The germline V gene encodes CDR1 MNHEY and CDR2 SVGAGI. V was pared by 5 bases and J by 3 bases, with 12 bases between. The DNA for the CDR3 is TGTGCCAGCAGTCCCTGGACAGCGACAGATACGCAGTATTTT. Translation gives CASSPWTATDTQYF.

The genes are TRBV7-9 and TRBJ2-7, with D perhaps being TRBD1 or TRBD2 (5 bases each). V was cut by 4 bases and J by 0 bases, with 10 bases left in between. Germline loops: CDR1 SEHNR, CDR2 FQNEAQ (reference sequence). The CDR3 spans 14 residues. In DNA form, the CDR3 reads TGTGCCAGCAGCTGGTGGGACGCCTCCTACGAGCAGTACTTC. Protein: CASSWWDASYEQYF.

V gene TRBV11-2 combines with J gene TRBJ2-1, with 8 positions matching TRBD2. Trimming removed 5 bases from V and 5 bases from J; junction bases left unmatched: 11. This CDR3 is built from 16 residues. Germline V gene lookup returns CDR1 SGHAT and CDR2 FQNNGV. The CDR3 DNA reads TGTGCCAGCAGCACCGGGCGCGGGGGGCTCCACAATGAGCAGTTCTTC. It encodes CASSTGRGGLHNEQFF.

The chain combines TRBV19 with TRBJ2-1, with D maybe TRBD2 (6 bases). V lost 5 bases and J 7 bases, leaving 15 bases between the germline ends. Germline V CDR1 and CDR2: LNHDA, SQIVND (reference sequence). There are 14 residues in the CDR3. CDR3 region: CASSLGGAGNEQFF. The CDR3 coding sequence is TGTGCCAGTAGTTTAGGCGGGGCAGGGAATGAGCAGTTCTTC. The variable domain in full, with the rest retrieved from reference TRBV19 and TRBJ2-1, is DGGITQSPKYLFRKEGQNVTLSCEQNLNHDAMYWYRQDPGQGLRLIYYSQIVNDFQKGDIAEGYSVSREKKESFPLTVTSAQKNPTAFYLCASSLGGAGNEQFFGPGTRLTVL.

The chain uses TRBV7-8 and TRBJ2-5, with D possibly TRBD1 on 5 matching bases. V shed 1 base and J shed 5 bases, with 17 bases lying between them. CDR1 and CDR2 (germline): SGHVS, FQNEAQ. The CDR3 spans 16 residues. Here the CDR3 DNA reads TGTGCCAGCAGCTTAGATTTTAGGACACAAGGGGAGACCCAGTACTTC. This encodes CASSLDFRTQGETQYF.

CDR3 nucleotides: TGTGCCAGCAGCCCCCGACCTTCCTACGAGCAGTACTTC. This gives the protein CASSPRPSYEQYF. This chain connects TRBV6-5 to TRBJ2-7; D remains ambiguous. This CDR3 has 13 residues. Deletions cut 6 bases from V and 1 base from J, with 10 bases between. CDR1 MNHEY and CDR2 SVGAGI come from the germline V gene.

V is TRBV7-9 and J is TRBJ2-7, with a possible D match to TRBD1 (6 bases). CDR3 length: 13 residues. The V end was cut by 5 bases, the J end by 4 bases, with 12 bases between. Looked up from germline, CDR1 is SEHNR and CDR2 is FQNEAQ (reference sequence). This chain's CDR3 is CASSPGTHYEQYF. The DNA for the CDR3 is TGTGCCAGCAGCCCCGGGACACATTACGAGCAGTACTTC.

With respect to this clone: Additional DNA sequences in this sample encode the identical CDR3. The J gene is TRBJ2-1, the V gene TRBV4-2; no clear D gene. V was clipped by 0 bases and J by 4 bases, with 10 bases between them. The CDR3 consists of 15 residues. The germline V gene has CDR1 LGHNA and CDR2 YNFKEQ. This CDR3 is CASSQEPTQYNEQFF. DNA of the CDR3: TGTGCCAGCAGCCAAGAGCCTACTCAATACAATGAGCAGTTCTTC.

V and J are TRBV13 and TRBJ2-5, with TRBD1 identical over 9 bases. With V trimmed by 3 bases and J by 2 bases, 4 bases remained unmatched. This CDR3 region has 15 residues. The V gene's germline CDR1 is PRHDT and CDR2 FYEKMQ (reference sequence). CDR3 bases: TGTGCCAGCAGCTTTCCGGGACAGGGACAAGAGACCCAGTACTTC. Protein product: CASSFPGQGQETQYF.

The CDR3 protein is CASSLGQGRFHEQYF. Written as DNA, the CDR3 is TGTGCCAGCAGTTTAGGACAGGGGCGGTTTCACGAGCAGTACTTC. The chain links TRBV28 to TRBJ2-7; the match to TRBD1 covers 9 bases. With V trimmed by 2 bases and J by 5 bases, 7 bases remained unmatched. The CDR3 totals 15 residues. Germline V gene sequence: CDR1 MDHEN, CDR2 SYDVKM.

This clone has just a few counts. This chain links TRBV6-1 with TRBJ2-7, with 8 bases lining up with TRBD1. The junction had 1 base not matched to a gene; V was cut back by 8 bases and J by 4 bases. This CDR3 comprises 11 residues. Germline V gene lookup returns CDR1 MNHNS and CDR2 SASEGT. CDR3 in amino acids: CASGQGYEQYF. CDR3 sequence (DNA): TGTGCCAGCGGACAGGGATACGAGCAGTACTTC.